The rows below give T cell receptor beta chains drawn from one sample of a study of CD8+ T cells in alopecia areata. Clones were read by immunoSEQ multiplex PCR, and TCRdb kept only the in-frame ones, dropping some. The profile shows about 120,000 clones, around 56% of them singletons. The sequences come from CD4+ T cells sorted from blood, collected at week 4, from a patient treated with tofacitinib. The receptors derive from a human donor with alopecia areata. CDR3s include the opening cysteine and the closing phenylalanine or tryptophan. Each record gives: V gene, clone size, D gene, J gene, CDR3 DNA, CDR3 protein. A D gene is named only where the DNA matches it firmly. For some rows the clone size is stated as once, few or many, or as a class when expanded; others skip it.

>TRBV19|.|TRBD2|TRBJ2-5
TGTGCCAGTAGTATTGGGGGACTAGCGGGAGCTGAGACCCAGTACTTC
CASSIGGLAGAETQYF
>TRBV30|.|.|TRBJ1-1
TGTGCCTGGAGGGACCTCTACGTTCACACTGAAGCTTTCTTT
CAWRDLYVHTEAFF
>TRBV19|.|.|TRBJ2-1
TGTGCCAGTAGTATTACCGGCAACTCTCTGTTCTTC
CASSITGNSLFF
>TRBV29-1|.|TRBD1|TRBJ1-2
TGCAGCGTTGACGGGACAGCGGCCTATGGCTACACCTTC
CSVDGTAAYGYTF
>TRBV5-1|.|TRBD1|TRBJ1-1
TGCGCCAGCAGCTTGACAGGGGTGGGCACTGAAGCTTTCTTT
CASSLTGVGTEAFF
>TRBV30|.|.|TRBJ1-4
TGTGCCTGGAGTGTGAAGGGCCCAAATGAAAAACTGTTTTTT
CAWSVKGPNEKLFF
>TRBV30|.|.|TRBJ2-5
TGTGCCTGGAGTGTACGAGGGCAAGAGACCCAGTACTTC
CAWSVRGQETQYF
>TRBV29-1|.|.|TRBJ1-1
TGCAGCGCGAGGATGGGGGTAAAGGGAAGAACTGAAGCTTTCTTT
CSARMGVKGRTEAFF
>TRBV30|.|.|TRBJ2-7
TGTGCCTGGAGTGTACTCTACGAGCAGTACTTC
CAWSVLYEQYF
>TRBV6-6|.|TRBD1|TRBJ1-1
TGTGCCAGCATCCCGGGACAGACGAACACTGAAGCTTTCTTT
CASIPGQTNTEAFF
>TRBV30|.|.|TRBJ1-5
TGTGCCTGGAGTAGGACGGTTAGCAATCAGCCCCAGCATTTT
CAWSRTVSNQPQHF
>TRBV4-1|.|TRBD2|TRBJ2-3
TGCGCCAGCAGCCGTTCGGGACTAGCATCGGATACGCAGTATTTT
CASSRSGLASDTQYF
>TRBV29-1|.|.|TRBJ2-1
TGCAGCGTTGAAGGTGTGGCTGGCCCCTCGAATGAGCAGTTCTTC
CSVEGVAGPSNEQFF
>TRBV6-6|.|.|TRBJ2-1
TGTGCCAGCAGTGTGGTAATCAATGAGCAGTTCTTC
CASSVVINEQFF
>TRBV19|few|.|TRBJ1-5
TGTGCCAGTAGTATAGAGCAGGATCATCAGCCCCAGCATTTT
CASSIEQDHQPQHF
>TRBV12-5|.|TRBD1|TRBJ2-7
TGTGCTAGTGGTTCGGGACAGGTATTTACCGAGCAGTACTTC
CASGSGQVFTEQYF
>TRBV19|.|TRBD1|TRBJ1-1
TGTGCCAGTAGCTTGAGACAGGGAGGAGAGGGTGAAGCTTTCTTT
CASSLRQGGEGEAFF
>TRBV5-1|once|TRBD2|TRBJ2-1
TGCGCCAGCAGCTTACCGGGACTAGCGGGGTTGGATGAGCAGTTCTTC
CASSLPGLAGLDEQFF
>TRBV5-1|.|TRBD1|TRBJ1-5
TGCGCCAGCAGCTTGGGATCTGGGACAGGGGTCCGGAGGCCCCAGCATTTT
CASSLGSGTGVRRPQHF
>TRBV27|.|TRBD1|TRBJ1-5
TGTGCCAGCAGCTCCTGGGGGACAGGGGGTACAAATCAGCCCCAGCATTTT
CASSSWGTGGTNQPQHF
>TRBV2|.|.|TRBJ1-4
TGTGCCAGCAATCCAGCAACTAATGAAAAACTGTTTTTT
CASNPATNEKLFF
>TRBV7-9|.|.|TRBJ2-6
TGTGCCAGCAGCTTAGGACAGACTGGGGCCAACGTCCTGACTTTC
CASSLGQTGANVLTF
>TRBV29-1|few|.|TRBJ2-7
TGCAGCGTTGGTGAATCATCCTACGAGCAGTACTTC
CSVGESSYEQYF
>TRBV5-1|.|.|TRBJ1-1
TGCGCCAGCAGCTTCTTAGGAGAGGGAGCTTTCTTT
CASSFLGEGAFF
>TRBV4-1|few|TRBD1|TRBJ2-2
TGCGCCAGCAGCACCCGACAGGGGCCGAACACCGGGGAGCTGTTTTTT
CASSTRQGPNTGELFF
>TRBV5-4|.|.|TRBJ1-2
TGTGCCAGCAGCTTGGGTCAGGGGAACTATGGCTACACCTTC
CASSLGQGNYGYTF
>TRBV29-1|.|.|TRBJ2-5
TGCAGCGTTGAAGAATGGCCGCAGACCCAGTACTTC
CSVEEWPQTQYF
>TRBV2|.|TRBD2|TRBJ2-3
TGTGCCAGCAGAGCTTTGGGAGGGTCCACAGATACGCAGTATTTT
CASRALGGSTDTQYF